This T cell receptor (beta chain) is drawn from a study of blood T cell repertoires in COVID-19. Living in roughly 23 US areas, the participants were between about 18 and 95 years of age. The recovered donors of Cohort 3 showed two negative PCRs, clearance, or symptom resolution. The method was immunoSEQ multiplex PCR; TCRdb's version includes in-frame clones alone and lacks a portion of them. The sample shows 250,000 to 300,000 clones, 75% to 95% of them seen only once. Germline V gene data show CDR1 as SEHNR and CDR2 as FQNEAQ (reference sequence). Unmatched junction bases numbered 2, after V lost 1 base and J lost 5 bases. The CDR3 is 14 residues long.

The chain is built from TRBV7-9 and TRBJ1-5; 7 nucleotides match TRBD1. The sequenced sample consisted of PBMCs or T cells enriched from blood (not recorded which). This receptor was obtained from a woman aged 25 to 39 who had recovered from COVID-19. Here the CDR3 DNA reads TGTGCCAGCAGCTTAGGACAGGGAGATCAGCCCCAGCATTTT. As protein: CASSLGQGDQPQHF.